These 12 T cell receptor beta chains share one sample of origin, sequenced in a study of OX40 agonist ivuxolimab in advanced cancers. Sequencing used immunoSEQ multiplex PCR; TCRdb keeps in-frame clones, though not all of them. Of fewer than 75,000 clones in the sample, 85% to 90% were seen once. Sequenced here: CD4+ or CD8+ T cells sorted from blood, sampled in a trial of the OX40 agonist ivuxolimab. These receptors were collected from an adult with an advanced solid tumor such as melanoma, head and neck, liver or kidney cancer.

The V and J genes are TRBV6-1 and TRBJ2-1; TRBD1 matches at 8 bases. CDR3 length equals 14 residues. V lost 3 bases, J lost 8 bases, and 6 bases stayed unmatched. CDR1 is MNHNS, CDR2 SASEGT, per germline. In DNA form, the CDR3 reads TGTGCCAGCAGTGACTGGACAGGGTTGGATGAGCAGTTCTTC. It codes for CASSDWTGLDEQFF.

This clone was counted a single time. The chain carries TRBV18 and TRBJ2-7; D is possibly TRBD1 (6 bases). Germline assignment: CDR1 KGHSH and CDR2 LQKENI. This CDR3 is 13 amino acids long. Trimming left V 8 bases short and J 3 bases short, with 14 bases between. The CDR3 protein is CASTRTENYEQYF. CDR3 in DNA: TGTGCCAGCACCAGGACAGAGAACTACGAGCAGTACTTC.

This sequence joins TRBV7-2 and TRBJ2-1, with a possible D match to TRBD2 (5 bases). This CDR3 has 13 amino acids. V was pared by 3 bases and J by 7 bases, with 10 bases between. The germline V gene has CDR1 SGHTA and CDR2 FQGNSA. The CDR3 protein is CASSFTEVNEQFF. CDR3 sequence (DNA): TGTGCCAGCAGCTTTACGGAGGTTAATGAGCAGTTCTTC.

V gene TRBV27 combines with J gene TRBJ2-3, with TRBD2 identical over 8 bases. Germline CDR1 is MNHEY and CDR2 is SMNVEV (reference sequence). This CDR3 has 16 amino acids. After removal of 1 base from V and 3 bases from J, the junction contained 6 bases not matched to a gene. The DNA for the CDR3 is TGTGCCAGCAGTTTATGGGGGACTAGAGGTACAGATACGCAGTATTTT. It encodes CASSLWGTRGTDTQYF.

The CDR3 is CASSFSDRGDYGYTF. The DNA of the CDR3 is TGTGCCAGCAGTTTTTCCGACAGGGGCGATTATGGCTACACCTTC. V is TRBV6-5 and J is TRBJ1-2, with TRBD1 identical over 8 bases. The length of the CDR3 is 15 residues. Germline CDR1 reads MNHEY; CDR2 reads SVGAGI. V lost 4 bases and J lost 5; bases outside the gene matches: 9.

The chain recombines TRBV10-1 with TRBJ2-2; no clear D. This CDR3 contains 15 residues. Between the trimmed V and J ends, which lost 7 bases and 0 bases, there was a span of 12 bases. Per the germline V gene, CDR1 is WNHNN and CDR2 is SYGVQD (reference sequence). This CDR3 reads CASTDGETNTGELFF. As DNA, the CDR3 is TGCGCCAGCACTGACGGAGAAACGAACACCGGGGAGCTGTTTTTT.

The chain joins TRBV18 to TRBJ1-2, with TRBD1 as a possible D gene (5 bases). Deletions cut 1 base from V and 6 bases from J, with 9 bases between. Per the germline V gene, CDR1 is KGHSH and CDR2 is LQKENI. CDR3 length equals 13 residues. The CDR3 nucleotides are TGTGCCAGCTCACCACGTAGGGACGATGGCTACACCTTC. Encoded protein: CASSPRRDDGYTF.

This chain links TRBV15 with TRBJ1-6; weak D call: TRBD1 (6 bases). CDR1 is LNHNV, CDR2 YYDKDF, per germline (reference sequence). The CDR3 extends over 14 amino acids. V lost 2 bases and J 7 bases, leaving 9 bases between the germline ends. The CDR3 nucleotides are TGTGCCACCAGCAGATCCGGGACAAATTCACCCCTCCACTTT. Its translation is CATSRSGTNSPLHF.

J is TRBJ1-1 and V is TRBV5-1; 12 positions agree with TRBD1. This CDR3 region has 15 residues. V lost 4 bases to trimming and J lost 10 bases; unmatched junction nucleotides: 11. Germline CDR1 is SGHRS and CDR2 is YFSETQ. CDR3 loop: CASSRTAEGQGAAFF. CDR3 sequence (DNA): TGCGCCAGCAGCCGAACGGCCGAGGGACAGGGGGCAGCTTTCTTT.

The chain combines TRBV28 with TRBJ1-2; no clear D gene. The length of the CDR3 is 12 residues. The ends were cut back, 4 bases at V and 5 bases at J, with 8 bases in the middle. Germline loops: CDR1 MDHEN, CDR2 SYDVKM. The CDR3 protein is CASSSHLYGYTF. The CDR3 region has the DNA TGTGCCAGCAGTTCCCACTTATATGGCTACACCTTC.

The chain employs TRBV6-1 and TRBJ1-2; D unclear. This CDR3 has 13 residues. Trimming stripped 3 bases from V and 8 bases from J, with 13 bases between. Per the germline V gene, CDR1 is MNHNS and CDR2 is SASEGT. CDR3 amino acids: CASSEAAAWGYTF. As DNA, the CDR3 is TGTGCCAGCAGTGAGGCAGCAGCATGGGGCTACACCTTC.

This rearrangement joins TRBV30 to TRBJ1-1; D not resolved. Trimming pared 3 bases from V and 3 bases from J, leaving 17 bases between. This CDR3 is built from 15 residues. CDR1 GTSNPN and CDR2 SVGIG come from the germline V gene (reference sequence). CDR3 sequence (DNA): TGTGCCTGGAGCCCTGTGAGTTGGGTGGACACTGAAGCTTTCTTT. This sequence encodes CAWSPVSWVDTEAFF.